The 19 T cell receptor beta chains below come from one sample, sequenced in a study of blood T cell repertoires in COVID-19. Here immunoSEQ multiplex PCR was the method, and the copy in TCRdb shows in-frame clones only, minus some. This sample has more than 40,000 clones; about 87% occur once, and the top ten carry 10% to 15%. Source material: peripheral blood. Receptors originate from a man older than 75 with acute or convalescent COVID-19.

The J gene is TRBJ2-5, the V gene TRBV4-2, with D perhaps matching TRBD2 (6 bases). Trimming left V 2 bases short and J 4 bases short, with 11 bases between. CDR3 length: 14 amino acids. The germline gives CDR1 LGHNA, CDR2 YNFKEQ. For the CDR3, the DNA is TGTGCCAGCAGCCAAAGTCTAGCGCTAGAGACCCAGTACTTC. It translates to CASSQSLALETQYF.

The J gene is TRBJ2-1, the V gene TRBV29-1; 8 bases map to TRBD1. CDR3 length: 13 amino acids. V was clipped by 6 bases and J by 5 bases; unmatched bases: 6. Germline CDR1 SQVTM, CDR2 ANQGSEA. CDR3 bases: TGCAGCGTCGCGCTGACAGGGGACAATGAGCAGTTCTTC. The encoded protein is CSVALTGDNEQFF.

The chain has TRBV7-9 and TRBJ2-1, with a possible D match to TRBD1 (6 bases). V shed 5 bases and J shed 0 bases, with 23 bases lying between them. This CDR3 spans 19 amino acids. Germline lookup yields CDR1 SEHNR and CDR2 FQNEAQ (reference sequence). CDR3 sequence reads: CASSPRQVQLYPSYNEQFF. CDR3 DNA: TGTGCCAGCAGCCCTCGACAGGTCCAACTATACCCCTCCTACAATGAGCAGTTCTTC.

The chain recombines TRBV27 with TRBJ1-5; D is unclear. The CDR3 contains 16 residues. V lost 7 bases and J 1 base, leaving 17 bases between the germline ends. Germline CDR1 reads MNHEY; CDR2 reads SMNVEV (reference sequence). In nucleotides, the CDR3 is TGTGCCAGCAAGGGTGAGGGTCGGATGAGCAATCAGCCCCAGCATTTT. Encoded protein: CASKGEGRMSNQPQHF.

CDR3 region: CASSDRGFGTEAFF. The CDR3, as DNA: TGTGCCAGCAGTGACAGGGGGTTCGGCACTGAAGCTTTCTTT. This chain uses TRBV6-6 with TRBJ1-1; 9 nucleotides align to TRBD1. Germline CDR1 reads MNHNY; CDR2 reads SVGAGI (reference sequence). V lost 5 bases and J lost 4; bases outside the gene matches: 5. This CDR3 comprises 14 residues.

This chain connects TRBV7-8 to TRBJ2-2; a possible D gene is TRBD2 (5 bases). The CDR3 has 16 amino acids. V lost 2 bases and J lost 0, with 10 bases in between. From germline, CDR1 is SGHVS and CDR2 FQNEAQ. CDR3 in amino acids: CASSLPGGPNTGELFF. CDR3 sequence (DNA): TGTGCCAGCAGCTTACCCGGCGGGCCGAACACCGGGGAGCTGTTTTTT.

The chain is built from TRBV2 and TRBJ1-6; no reliable D call. V lost 7 bases to trimming and J lost 9 bases, with 16 bases between them. CDR3 length: 14 residues. Germline V gene data show CDR1 as SNHLY and CDR2 as FYNNEI. In DNA form, the CDR3 reads TGTGCCAGCATGGCGACAACCGAAGGTTCACCCCTCCACTTT. Residues: CASMATTEGSPLHF.

The chain has TRBV5-1 and TRBJ2-5, with TRBD1 matching over 8 bases. The trim removed 0 bases at V and 5 bases at J, leaving 9 bases unmatched. CDR3 size: 16 residues. Germline assignment: CDR1 SGHRS and CDR2 YFSETQ. The CDR3 sequence is CASSLGSTGAGETQYF. As DNA, the CDR3 is TGCGCCAGCAGCTTGGGATCGACAGGGGCGGGGGAGACCCAGTACTTC.

The V gene is TRBV10-3, the J gene TRBJ2-3, with TRBD2 matching over 13 bases. CDR3 length equals 14 residues. Per germline, CDR1 ENHRY and CDR2 SYGVKD. V was clipped by 11 bases and J by 2 bases; unmatched bases: 4. Here the CDR3 DNA reads TGTGCCTCCGGGACTAGCGGGGTCACAGATACGCAGTATTTT. This gives the protein CASGTSGVTDTQYF.

V gene TRBV5-1 combines with J gene TRBJ1-6; D is unclear. V was shortened by 0 bases and J by 8 bases, with 6 bases between the two germline ends. Per germline, CDR1 SGHRS and CDR2 YFSETQ. This CDR3 has 13 amino acids. The CDR3 DNA sequence: TGCGCCAGCAGCTTGGCTTCGGATTCACCCCTCCACTTT. This sequence encodes CASSLASDSPLHF.

The chain joins TRBV10-2 to TRBJ2-3, with a possible D match to TRBD2 (7 bases). Trimming stripped 3 bases from V and 3 bases from J, with 10 bases between. This CDR3 is built from 14 residues. Germline CDR1 is WSHSY and CDR2 is SAAADI. For the CDR3, the DNA is TGCGCCAGCAGTGATGGGGGGGCGACAGATACGCAGTATTTT. Translating it yields CASSDGGATDTQYF.

This clone was detected once. This sequence joins TRBV2 and TRBJ1-1; possibly TRBD1 for D (6 bases). CDR3 length: 14 residues. Trimming stripped 2 bases from V and 4 bases from J, with 11 bases between. Germline V gene data show CDR1 as SNHLY and CDR2 as FYNNEI. CDR3 sequence (DNA): TGTGCCAGCAGTGAAAACAGGGTAGGCACTGAAGCTTTCTTT. Its protein product is CASSENRVGTEAFF.

This chain links TRBV5-4 with TRBJ2-1; 10 bases map to TRBD2. The CDR3 runs to 15 residues. Looked up from germline, CDR1 is SGHNT and CDR2 is YYREEE (reference sequence). The J segment lost 5 bases and the V segment lost 4 bases, leaving 6 bases of the junction unmatched. CDR3 in amino acids: CASSPAGGYDNEQFF. CDR3 sequence (DNA): TGTGCCAGCAGCCCAGCGGGGGGGTATGACAATGAGCAGTTCTTC.

The rearrangement links TRBV19 to TRBJ1-1; weak D call: TRBD1 (5 bases). Per germline, CDR1 LNHDA and CDR2 SQIVND (reference sequence). This CDR3 has 12 amino acids. V was pared by 3 bases and J by 7 bases, with 9 bases between. CDR3 protein: CASSIDSREAFF. The CDR3 DNA sequence: TGTGCCAGTAGTATTGACAGTCGTGAAGCTTTCTTT.

The gene calls are TRBV6-1 and TRBJ1-2; TRBD1 matches at 8 bases. This CDR3 spans 17 amino acids. The germline V gene encodes CDR1 MNHNS and CDR2 SASEGT. The ends lost 0 bases at V and 1 base at J; junction bases unmatched: 7. CDR3 loop: CASSEATGVRVNYGYTF. For the CDR3, the DNA is TGTGCCAGCAGTGAAGCGACAGGGGTTAGGGTTAACTATGGCTACACCTTC.

This rearrangement joins TRBV19 to TRBJ2-7; TRBD1 agrees at 7 bases. With V trimmed by 5 bases and J by 6 bases, 10 bases remained unmatched. The CDR3 totals 14 residues. Germline assignment: CDR1 LNHDA and CDR2 SQIVND (reference sequence). The CDR3 region has the DNA TGTGCCAGTAGTGTCGACAGGGCGGTGGGCGAGCAGTACTTC. Amino acids: CASSVDRAVGEQYF.

This sequence joins TRBV27 and TRBJ2-7; a possible D gene is TRBD1 (8 bases). Trimming cost V 2 bases and J 2 bases, with 13 bases left between them. The CDR3 consists of 15 residues. Germline V CDR1 and CDR2: MNHEY, SMNVEV (reference sequence). This CDR3 reads CASSLRTGRAYEQYF. For the CDR3, the DNA is TGTGCCAGCAGTTTACGGACAGGGAGGGCCTACGAGCAGTACTTC.

J is TRBJ1-5 and V is TRBV9; the D is unclear. The germline V gene encodes CDR1 SGDLS and CDR2 YYNGEE. There are 13 residues in the CDR3. V was cut by 3 bases and J by 7 bases, with 11 bases left in between. The CDR3 is CASSASPGQPQHF. CDR3 sequence (DNA): TGTGCCAGCAGCGCTAGTCCGGGACAGCCCCAGCATTTT.

CDR3: CASLPSGLAEDTQYF. Here the CDR3 DNA reads TGTGCCAGCCTACCCTCAGGACTAGCGGAAGATACGCAGTATTTT. V is TRBV7-2 and J is TRBJ2-3; 10 bases are a match to TRBD2. Per the germline V gene, CDR1 is SGHTA and CDR2 is FQGNSA. J lost 5 bases, V lost 8 bases, and 10 bases had no gene match. CDR3 size: 15 residues.